A selection of T cell receptor beta chains follows, all from one sample in a study of shared clonotypes between healthy human individuals. The protocol was immunoSEQ multiplex PCR, while the TCRdb copy is restricted to in-frame clones and leaves out a portion. The profile shows fewer than 850,000 clones, about 90% of them singletons. The sample comprised memory CD8+ T cells from PBMCs. Receptors were obtained from a man aged 18 to 30 in good health. Some clones in this sample may be carry-over from other donors' samples. Each CDR3 is given with its conserved first and last residue. The order of the fields is D gene, clone size, V gene, J gene, CDR3 protein, CDR3 DNA. D genes are given only for firm matches. Part of the rows lack a size; the others show once, few, many or a class for expanded clones.

NA	NA	TRBV27	TRBJ2-7	CASSPTGGLNEQYF	TGTGCCAGCAGTCCGACAGGAGGATTGAACGAGCAGTACTTC
TRBD1	once	TRBV28	TRBJ2-7	CASSSQGSSYEQYF	TGTGCCAGCAGTTCACAGGGGAGCTCCTACGAGCAGTACTTC
NA	once	TRBV28	TRBJ1-5	CASSLFPQANQPQHF	TGTGCCAGCAGTTTATTCCCGCAGGCGAATCAGCCCCAGCATTTT
TRBD2	NA	TRBV5-1	TRBJ2-3	CASSLYAGAMPTDTQYF	TGCGCCAGCAGCTTGTACGCGGGAGCCATGCCTACAGATACGCAGTATTTT
NA	NA	TRBV19	TRBJ2-1	CASSPPPGRWDEQFF	TGTGCCAGTAGTCCCCCTCCGGGACGGTGGGATGAGCAGTTCTTC
NA	NA	TRBV6-5	TRBJ1-1	CASSNMNTEAFF	TGTGCCAGCAGCAACATGAACACTGAAGCTTTCTTT
NA	NA	TRBV27	TRBJ2-3	CASSWGRGSTDTQYF	TGTGCCAGCAGTTGGGGCAGGGGTTCCACAGATACGCAGTATTTT
NA	NA	TRBV6-5	TRBJ1-2	CASTDTREGYTF	TGTGCCAGCACCGACACCAGGGAGGGCTACACCTTC
NA	NA	TRBV9	TRBJ1-1	CASSGGTEAFF	TGTGCCAGCAGCGGGGGGACAGAAGCTTTCTTT
NA	NA	TRBV28	TRBJ1-1	CASSSLGRPEAFF	TGTGCCAGCAGTTCATTAGGACGGCCTGAAGCTTTCTTT
TRBD1	NA	TRBV7-9	TRBJ2-7	CASSLGRDRPSYEQYF	TGTGCCAGCAGCTTAGGCCGGGACAGGCCCTCCTACGAGCAGTACTTC
TRBD2	few	TRBV6-1	TRBJ2-5	CASSEGLAFETQYF	TGTGCCAGCAGTGAAGGACTAGCCTTCGAGACCCAGTACTTC
NA	NA	TRBV7-8	TRBJ2-7	CASSLEQDYYYEQYF	TGTGCCAGCAGCTTAGAACAGGACTACTACTACGAGCAGTACTTC
NA	few	TRBV28	TRBJ2-2	CASSPGTGELFF	TGTGCCAGCAGTCCAGGGACCGGGGAGCTGTTTTTT
TRBD1	NA	TRBV27	TRBJ1-2	CASSLRGQVDYGYTF	TGTGCCAGCAGTTTAAGGGGACAGGTTGACTATGGCTACACCTTC
NA	NA	TRBV28	TRBJ2-5	CASSLVPEGDQETQYF	TGTGCCAGCAGTTTAGTCCCAGAGGGGGACCAAGAGACCCAGTACTTC
NA	NA	TRBV4-2	TRBJ2-7	CASSQLGYEQYF	TGTGCCAGCAGCCAACTAGGATACGAGCAGTACTTC
NA	once	TRBV19	TRBJ2-1	CASSIVGWQRITSYNEQFF	TGTGCCAGTAGTATAGTGGGGTGGCAGCGAATTACCTCCTACAATGAGCAGTTCTTC
TRBD1	NA	TRBV29-1	TRBJ2-7	CSVELVQGRYEQYF	TGCAGCGTTGAACTGGTACAGGGGCGCTACGAGCAGTACTTC
NA	NA	TRBV6-1	TRBJ1-5	CASSEDGDSNQPQHF	TGTGCCAGCAGTGAAGATGGGGATAGCAATCAGCCCCAGCATTTT
TRBD2	NA	TRBV4-1	TRBJ2-7	CASSQEWTRLAGAPYEQYF	TGCGCCAGCAGCCAAGAATGGACACGCCTAGCGGGGGCCCCCTACGAGCAGTACTTC
NA	NA	TRBV11-2	TRBJ2-7	CASSFPSPYEQYF	TGTGCCAGCAGCTTCCCGAGCCCCTACGAGCAGTACTTC
NA	NA	TRBV7-7	TRBJ2-1	CASSLGRGWGNEQFF	TGTGCCAGCAGCTTAGGCCGGGGTTGGGGCAATGAGCAGTTCTTC
TRBD1	NA	TRBV28	TRBJ1-1	CASSGLGTAPWGAFF	TGTGCCAGCAGTGGGCTCGGGACAGCTCCTTGGGGAGCTTTCTTT
NA	NA	TRBV27	TRBJ2-7	CASTPPASYEQYF	TGTGCCAGCACCCCCCCAGCCTCCTACGAGCAGTACTTC
NA	few	TRBV7-9	TRBJ2-6	CASSPPSRGANVLTF	TGTGCCAGCAGCCCCCCTTCCCGGGGGGCCAACGTCCTGACTTTC
NA	NA	TRBV27	TRBJ2-7	CASGGPKRFGADYEQYF	TGTGCCAGCGGAGGGCCAAAAAGGTTTGGAGCAGACTACGAGCAGTACTTC
NA	NA	TRBV7-7	TRBJ2-1	CASSLATGAPDNEQFF	TGTGCCAGCAGCTTAGCGACAGGTGCGCCCGACAATGAGCAGTTCTTC
NA	few	TRBV29-1	TRBJ1-2	CSVPGRPGPGYTF	TGCAGCGTTCCGGGACGACCCGGCCCTGGCTACACCTTC
TRBD2	NA	TRBV30	TRBJ2-3	CAWSSAGAGDTQYF	TGTGCCTGGAGTTCGGCGGGAGCAGGAGATACGCAGTATTTT
NA	NA	TRBV2	TRBJ1-2	CASSEDGGRGMGGYTF	TGTGCCAGCAGTGAAGATGGCGGCAGGGGCATGGGTGGCTACACCTTC
TRBD2	NA	TRBV7-6	TRBJ2-1	CASSLSPRLAANEQFF	TGTGCCAGCAGCTTATCCCCCAGACTAGCGGCAAATGAGCAGTTCTTC
NA	NA	TRBV4-2	TRBJ2-1	CASSPSRAATHYNEQFF	TGTGCCAGCAGCCCCTCCCGGGCGGCCACCCACTACAATGAGCAGTTCTTC
NA	NA	TRBV7-3	TRBJ2-1	CASSLMGRDHGNEQFF	TGTGCCAGCAGCTTAATGGGGCGGGATCATGGCAATGAGCAGTTCTTC
TRBD2	NA	TRBV27	TRBJ2-7	CASSPPGLAPYEQYF	TGTGCCAGCAGTCCGCCGGGACTAGCGCCCTACGAGCAGTACTTC
NA	NA	TRBV2	TRBJ1-1	CASSEIPGTEAFF	TGTGCCAGCAGTGAGATCCCGGGGACTGAAGCTTTCTTT
TRBD1	NA	TRBV6-4	TRBJ2-3	CASSGTGGATDTQYF	TGTGCCAGCAGCGGGACAGGGGGCGCGACAGATACGCAGTATTTT
NA	NA	TRBV9	TRBJ2-1	CASSVAAYNEQFF	TGTGCCAGCAGCGTAGCCGCCTACAATGAGCAGTTCTTC